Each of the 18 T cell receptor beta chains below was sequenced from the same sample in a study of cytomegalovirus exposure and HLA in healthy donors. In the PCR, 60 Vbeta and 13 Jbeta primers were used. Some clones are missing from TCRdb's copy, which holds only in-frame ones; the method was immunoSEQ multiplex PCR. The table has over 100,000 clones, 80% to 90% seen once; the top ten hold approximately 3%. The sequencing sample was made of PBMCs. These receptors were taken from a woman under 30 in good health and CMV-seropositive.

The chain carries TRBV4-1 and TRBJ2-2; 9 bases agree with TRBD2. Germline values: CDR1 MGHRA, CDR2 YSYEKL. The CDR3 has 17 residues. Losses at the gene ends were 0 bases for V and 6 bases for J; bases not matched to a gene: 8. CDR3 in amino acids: CASSQDRGGVKSGELFF. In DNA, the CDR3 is TGCGCCAGCAGCCAAGACCGCGGGGGGGTGAAATCCGGGGAGCTGTTTTTT.

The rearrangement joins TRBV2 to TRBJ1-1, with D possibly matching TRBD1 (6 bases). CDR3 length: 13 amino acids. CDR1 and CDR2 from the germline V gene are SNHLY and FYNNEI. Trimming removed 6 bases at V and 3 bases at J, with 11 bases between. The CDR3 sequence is CASRRSGDTEAFF. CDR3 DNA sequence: TGTGCCAGCAGGAGATCAGGGGACACTGAAGCTTTCTTT.

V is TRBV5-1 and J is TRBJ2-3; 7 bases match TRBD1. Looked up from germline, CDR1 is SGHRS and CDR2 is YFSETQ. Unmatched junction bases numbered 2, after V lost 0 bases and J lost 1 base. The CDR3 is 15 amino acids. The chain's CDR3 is CASSLDQGGTDTQYF. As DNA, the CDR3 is TGCGCCAGCAGCTTGGATCAGGGGGGCACAGATACGCAGTATTTT.

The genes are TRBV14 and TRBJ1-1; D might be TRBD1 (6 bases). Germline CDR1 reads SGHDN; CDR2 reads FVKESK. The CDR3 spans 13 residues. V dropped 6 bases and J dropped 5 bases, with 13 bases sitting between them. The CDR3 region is CASSAGVWTEAFF. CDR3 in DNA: TGTGCCAGCAGTGCAGGGGTCTGGACTGAAGCTTTCTTT.

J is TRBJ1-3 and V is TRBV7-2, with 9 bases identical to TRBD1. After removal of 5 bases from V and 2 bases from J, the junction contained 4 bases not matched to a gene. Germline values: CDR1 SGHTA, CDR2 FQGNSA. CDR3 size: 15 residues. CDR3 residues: CASSMDRGPGNTIYF. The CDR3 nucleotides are TGTGCCAGCAGCATGGACAGGGGTCCTGGAAACACCATATATTTT.

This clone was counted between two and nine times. The CDR3: CASSSGTGREETQYF. The CDR3, as DNA: TGTGCCAGCAGCTCGGGGACAGGGAGGGAGGAGACCCAGTACTTC. This chain connects TRBV5-5 to TRBJ2-5, with TRBD1 matching 9 bases. The germline CDR1 and CDR2 sequences are SGHKS and YYEKEE (reference sequence). J lost 5 bases, V lost 3 bases, and 8 bases had no gene match. The CDR3 is 15 residues long.

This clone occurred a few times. CDR3 nucleotide sequence: TGCGCCAGCAGGGGACAGGCCGGAAACACCATATATTTT. The encoded protein is CASRGQAGNTIYF. The chain is built from TRBV5-1 and TRBJ1-3, with 8 bases that match TRBD1. V gave up 5 bases and J gave up 4 bases; unmatched junction bases: 2. The CDR3 totals 13 residues. Germline V gene data show CDR1 as SGHRS and CDR2 as YFSETQ.

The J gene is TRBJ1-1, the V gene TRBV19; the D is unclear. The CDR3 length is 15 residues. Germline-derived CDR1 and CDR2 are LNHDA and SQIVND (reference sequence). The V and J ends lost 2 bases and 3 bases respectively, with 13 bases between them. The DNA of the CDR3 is TGTGCCAGTAGTATAAAGGAACCCGGGGACACTGAAGCTTTCTTT. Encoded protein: CASSIKEPGDTEAFF.

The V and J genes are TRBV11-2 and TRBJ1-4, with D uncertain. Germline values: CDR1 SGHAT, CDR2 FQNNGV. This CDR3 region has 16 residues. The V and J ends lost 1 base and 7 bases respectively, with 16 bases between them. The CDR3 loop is CASSLGLRGKGEKLFF. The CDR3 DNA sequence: TGTGCCAGCAGCTTAGGCCTCCGAGGGAAGGGTGAAAAACTGTTTTTT.

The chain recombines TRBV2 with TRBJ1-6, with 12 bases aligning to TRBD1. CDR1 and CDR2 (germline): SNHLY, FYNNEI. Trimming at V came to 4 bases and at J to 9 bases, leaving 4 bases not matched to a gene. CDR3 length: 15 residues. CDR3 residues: CASSAGQGARSPLHF. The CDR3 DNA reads TGTGCCAGCAGTGCGGGACAGGGGGCCCGTTCACCCCTCCACTTT. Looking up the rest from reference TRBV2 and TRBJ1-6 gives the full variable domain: EPEVTQTPSHQVTQMGQEVILRCVPISNHLYFYWYRQILGQKVEFLVSFYNNEISEKSEIFDDQFSVERPDGSNFTLKIRSTKLEDSAMYFCASSAGQGARSPLHFGNGTRLTVT.

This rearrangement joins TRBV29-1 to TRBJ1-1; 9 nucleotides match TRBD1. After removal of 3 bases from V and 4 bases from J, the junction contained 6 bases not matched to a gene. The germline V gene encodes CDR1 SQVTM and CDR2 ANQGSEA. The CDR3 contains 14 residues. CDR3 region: CSVEHRGLFTEAFF. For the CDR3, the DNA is TGCAGCGTTGAGCACAGGGGGCTTTTCACTGAAGCTTTCTTT.

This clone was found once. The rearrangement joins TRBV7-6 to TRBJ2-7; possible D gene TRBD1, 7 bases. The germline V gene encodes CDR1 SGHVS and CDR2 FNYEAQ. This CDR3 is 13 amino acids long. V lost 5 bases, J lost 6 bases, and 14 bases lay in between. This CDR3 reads CASSAGGSREQYF. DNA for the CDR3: TGTGCCAGCAGCGCAGGGGGGTCTCGCGAGCAGTACTTC.

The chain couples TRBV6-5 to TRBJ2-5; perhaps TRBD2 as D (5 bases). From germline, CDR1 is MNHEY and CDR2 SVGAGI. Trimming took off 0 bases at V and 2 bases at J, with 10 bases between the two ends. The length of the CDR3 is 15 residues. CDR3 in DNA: TGTGCCAGCAGTTACTCGGGAGCGAGGCAAGAGACCCAGTACTTC. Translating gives CASSYSGARQETQYF.

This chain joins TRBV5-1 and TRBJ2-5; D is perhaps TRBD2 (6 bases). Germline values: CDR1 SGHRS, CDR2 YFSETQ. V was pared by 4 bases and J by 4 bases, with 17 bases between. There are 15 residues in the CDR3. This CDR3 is CASSQSRRGGETQYF. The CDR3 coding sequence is TGCGCCAGCAGCCAGTCTCGTCGGGGAGGAGAGACCCAGTACTTC.

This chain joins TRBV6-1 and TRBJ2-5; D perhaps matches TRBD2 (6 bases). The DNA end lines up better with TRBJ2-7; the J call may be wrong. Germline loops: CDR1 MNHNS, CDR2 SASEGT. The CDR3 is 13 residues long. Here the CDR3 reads CASSWDSLYEQYF. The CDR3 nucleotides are TGTGCCAGCAGTTGGGACTCCCTCTACGAGCAGTACTTC.

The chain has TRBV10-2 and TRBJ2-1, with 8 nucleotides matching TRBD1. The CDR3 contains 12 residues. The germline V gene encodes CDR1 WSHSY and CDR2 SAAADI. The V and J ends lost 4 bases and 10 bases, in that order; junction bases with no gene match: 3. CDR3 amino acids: CASSGQGIEQFF. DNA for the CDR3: TGCGCCAGCAGTGGACAGGGGATCGAGCAGTTCTTC.

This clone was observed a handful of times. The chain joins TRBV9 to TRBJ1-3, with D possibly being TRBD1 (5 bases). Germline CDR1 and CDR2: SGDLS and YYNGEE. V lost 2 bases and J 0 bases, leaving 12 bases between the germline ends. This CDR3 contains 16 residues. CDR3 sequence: CASSVVGQGSGNTIYF. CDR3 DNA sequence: TGTGCCAGCAGCGTGGTAGGGCAGGGCTCTGGAAACACCATATATTTT.

CDR3 sequence: CASSVSPRTSGQNIQYF. The CDR3 coding sequence is TGTGCCAGCAGCGTAAGCCCAAGAACTAGCGGGCAAAACATTCAGTACTTC. The chain has TRBV9 and TRBJ2-4, with TRBD2 matching 9 bases. Germline V lookup: CDR1 SGDLS, CDR2 YYNGEE. CDR3 length equals 17 residues. Trimming cost V 1 base and J 5 bases; bases outside gene matches: 10.